This T cell receptor (beta chain) was sequenced for a study of cytomegalovirus exposure and HLA in healthy donors. As to this clone: The antigen is undetermined.

Broader study findings: Analysis was performed later, and it showed HLA-associated TCR beta chains to be more clonally expanded than equally common others. Among TCR beta chains, those listed as cytomegalovirus-associated numbered over 150.

Germline values: CDR1 SNHLY, CDR2 FYNNEI. V lost 6 bases, J lost 9 bases, and 6 bases stayed unmatched. The CDR3 contains 12 residues. Amplification used 60 Vbeta primers and 13 Jbeta primers. Profiling relied on immunoSEQ multiplex PCR, and the TCRdb table lists in-frame clones only, not all of them. The table has about 130,000 clones, roughly 80% seen once. The source is a female donor in good health and CMV-seronegative. Material: PBMCs. The gene calls are TRBV2 and TRBJ2-7; 9 bases are a match to TRBD1. The DNA of the CDR3 is TGTGCCAGCAGCTGGGACAGGGAACGGCAGTACTTC. Translation gives CASSWDRERQYF.